The rows below give T cell receptor beta chains drawn from one sample of a study of T cells in narcolepsy. Clones were sequenced by immunoSEQ multiplex PCR, and TCRdb holds only the in-frame ones, with some missing. The data show 30,000 to 40,000 clones, more than 65% seen once. The sequenced sample was memory (CD45RA-) CD4+ T cells from blood. These receptors were taken from a human donor in good health. The CDR3 runs from the conserved cysteine through the conserved F or W. The D gene is left open where the match is weak. Size is stated for part of the rows, as once, few or many counts, or as a class when the clone is expanded.

>TRBJ1-4|TRBV6-5|NA|NA
TGTGCCAGCAGTGTCCGGGGATTGGAAAAACTGTTTTTT
CASSVRGLEKLFF
>TRBJ2-7|TRBV6-1|NA|few
TGTGCCAGCAGTGAAGGGGTAGGGGGGCGCCTTAACTTC
CASSEGVGGRLNF
>TRBJ2-2|TRBV11-2|NA|few
TGTGCCAGCAGCTCGCAGGTTAACACCGGGGAGCTGTTTTTT
CASSSQVNTGELFF
>TRBJ1-6|TRBV5-8|NA|once
TGTGCCAGCGGGACTTATTCACCCCTCCACTTT
CASGTYSPLHF
>TRBJ2-3|TRBV7-9|TRBD1|few
TGTGCCAGCAGCCCAATGACAGGGCACACAGATACGCAGTATTTT
CASSPMTGHTDTQYF
>TRBJ2-1|TRBV30|NA|once
TGTGCCTGGAGTGTACGCGGGATCTCCAATGAGCAGTTCTTC
CAWSVRGISNEQFF
>TRBJ2-3|TRBV9|TRBD2|once
TGTGCCAGCAGCGAGAGTCCTAGCGGGGGAATAAGCACAGATACGCAGTATTTT
CASSESPSGGISTDTQYF
>TRBJ2-2|TRBV18|TRBD1|NA
TGTGCCAGCTCACCTCGCGGGACAGGGGGAAGTACCGGGGAGCTGTTTTTT
CASSPRGTGGSTGELFF
>TRBJ2-2|TRBV19|NA|NA
TGTGCCAGTACTCTAAGGGGCAGATTCACCGGGGAGCTGTTTTTT
CASTLRGRFTGELFF
>TRBJ2-1|TRBV28|NA|NA
TGTGCCAGCAGCCTAGGGGCCTCGGGGTACAATGAGCAGTTCTTC
CASSLGASGYNEQFF
>TRBJ2-1|TRBV5-1|TRBD2|NA
TGCGCCAGCAGCCTCGGGACTATCTACAATGAGCAGTTCTTC
CASSLGTIYNEQFF
>TRBJ1-4|TRBV15|NA|NA
TGTGCCACCAGCAGAGATCGAGGCAGTCCCGAAAAACTGTTTTTT
CATSRDRGSPEKLFF
>TRBJ2-1|TRBV7-2|NA|NA
TGTGCCAGCAGCTTGACCACTAGAGCCTATGAGCAGTTCTTC
CASSLTTRAYEQFF
>TRBJ2-5|TRBV6-5|TRBD2|NA
TGTGCCAGCAGTTACGGGACTAGCGGGGGGGCCGAGACCCAGTACTTC
CASSYGTSGGAETQYF
>TRBJ1-2|TRBV6-5|TRBD1|once
TGTGCCAGCAGCCGCTCACCACCGGGACAGACCCTCAACGACTTC
CASSRSPPGQTLNDF
>TRBJ1-2|TRBV10-3|TRBD1|NA
TGTGCCATCAGGCCGGACAGGGCTAACTATGGCTACACCTTC
CAIRPDRANYGYTF
>TRBJ1-3|TRBV2|NA|NA
TGTGCCACCCGAGGAGACTCTGGAAACACCATATATTTT
CATRGDSGNTIYF
>TRBJ1-5|TRBV5-1|NA|few
TGCGCCAGCTCACAGGAGATCAATCAGCCCCAGCATTTT
CASSQEINQPQHF
>TRBJ2-1|TRBV9|NA|NA
TGTGCCAGCAGCGTAGCCCCGGGGAGCTCCTACAATGAGCAGTTCTTC
CASSVAPGSSYNEQFF
>TRBJ1-1|TRBV7-3|NA|NA
TGTGCCAGCAGCCTTAGGGAGGGAGGTACAGCTTTCTTT
CASSLREGGTAFF
>TRBJ2-2|TRBV5-5|NA|NA
TGTGCCAGCAGCTTGGTGGGGCTTCACACCGGGGAGCTGTTTTTT
CASSLVGLHTGELFF
>TRBJ2-7|TRBV30|NA|NA
TGTGCCTGGAGTAGCTTTCGACAGTTACCTGAGCAGTACTTC
CAWSSFRQLPEQYF
>TRBJ1-4|TRBV18|NA|NA
TGTGCCAGCTCACCGGGACATGGTGAAAAACTGTTTTTT
CASSPGHGEKLFF
>TRBJ2-3|TRBV9|TRBD1|NA
TGTGCCAGCAGCGTTTCGGGACAGGGGAGCACAGATACGCAGTATTTT
CASSVSGQGSTDTQYF
>TRBJ2-5|TRBV9|TRBD1|NA
TGTGCCAGCGGTACAACAGGGGACCAAGAGACCCAGTACTTC
CASGTTGDQETQYF
>TRBJ1-4|TRBV6-5|TRBD1|NA
TGTGCCAGCAGTTACTCCGACAGGGATGGGGAAAAACTGTTTTTT
CASSYSDRDGEKLFF
>TRBJ1-6|TRBV2|TRBD1|NA
TGTGCCAGCAACCCGGGACAGGGGGCTAACTATAATTCACCCCTCCACTTT
CASNPGQGANYNSPLHF
>TRBJ2-5|TRBV30|NA|NA
TGTGCCTGGAGTGTACGTGGGGCAGAGACCCAGTACTTC
CAWSVRGAETQYF
>TRBJ1-6|TRBV5-5|TRBD1|NA
TGTGCCAGCAGCTCAAAACAGGGGGCGAATCCCTATTCACCCCTCCACTTT
CASSSKQGANPYSPLHF
>TRBJ1-2|TRBV5-6|TRBD1|NA
TGTGCCAGCAGCTTCCGACAGGGCCGGGCTTCAGGGGGCTACACCTTC
CASSFRQGRASGGYTF
>TRBJ1-6|TRBV11-3|NA|NA
TGTGCCAGCAGCTTGGACCCCAATTCACCCCTCCACTTT
CASSLDPNSPLHF
>TRBJ2-4|TRBV4-1|NA|NA
TGCGCCAGCAGCCAAGACAATGACCGGCCCCAAGGGCCCCACATTCAGTACTTC
CASSQDNDRPQGPHIQYF
>TRBJ1-3|TRBV5-6|NA|NA
TGTGCCAGCAGCTTGGCCGGAGGGAAACTCGCTGGAAACACCATATATTTT
CASSLAGGKLAGNTIYF
>TRBJ1-2|TRBV11-1|NA|NA
TGTGCCAGCACCACGTGGGGAACAACACCAGGCTACACCTTC
CASTTWGTTPGYTF
>TRBJ2-5|TRBV5-1|NA|NA
TGCGCCAGCAGCTTACGATCTTCAAGCCAAGAGACCCAGTACTTC
CASSLRSSSQETQYF
>TRBJ1-1|TRBV6-5|NA|NA
TGTGCCAGCAGTTACTCAAGGGGAAACACTGAAGCTTTCTTT
CASSYSRGNTEAFF
>TRBJ1-6|TRBV5-1|NA|NA
TGCGCCAGCAGCTTGAGCACTTATAATTCACCCCTCCACTTT
CASSLSTYNSPLHF
>TRBJ1-2|TRBV5-6|TRBD1|NA
TGTGCCAGCAGCTTTGACAACAGGGGGCTGGGCTATGGCTACACCTTC
CASSFDNRGLGYGYTF
>TRBJ2-7|TRBV11-1|NA|NA
TGTGCCAGCAGCCTCGTACTCTTCGGGGAGCAGTACTTC
CASSLVLFGEQYF
>TRBJ2-3|TRBV2|TRBD2|NA
TGTGCCAGCAGTAGACTAGCGGAAACTAGCACAGATACGCAGTATTTT
CASSRLAETSTDTQYF
>TRBJ1-2|TRBV6-5|TRBD1|few
TGTGCCAGCAGTTACTCCCAGACAGGGAGTGGCTACACCTTC
CASSYSQTGSGYTF
>TRBJ2-1|TRBV6-4|NA|NA
TGTGCCAGCAGTGAAAGGGGCTCCTATGAGCAGTTCTTC
CASSERGSYEQFF
>TRBJ2-1|TRBV7-2|NA|NA
TGTGCCAGCAGCTTAAAGGTTGAGCAGTTCTTC
CASSLKVEQFF
>TRBJ1-1|TRBV2|NA|NA
TGTGCCAGCAGACCCGGCGGGGGGACTGAAGCTTTCTTT
CASRPGGGTEAFF
>TRBJ1-1|TRBV29-1|NA|NA
TGCAGCGTTGATGTCGCCGCGAACACTGAAGCTTTCTTT
CSVDVAANTEAFF
>TRBJ2-7|TRBV7-9|NA|NA
TGTGCCAGCAGCGCCCAGGGCGGCTCCTACGAGCAGTACTTC
CASSAQGGSYEQYF
>TRBJ1-5|TRBV30|TRBD1|NA
TGTGCCTGGAGTCAGGGGGGCCTCTCGTATCAGCCCCAGCATTTT
CAWSQGGLSYQPQHF
>TRBJ2-3|TRBV6-5|NA|NA
TGTGCCAGCAGTTATTCCATGGGGGATACGCAGTATTTT
CASSYSMGDTQYF
>TRBJ2-7|TRBV7-9|TRBD1|NA
TGTGCCAGCAGTTTGACAGGGGACGAGCAGTACTTC
CASSLTGDEQYF
>TRBJ1-5|TRBV19|NA|NA
TGTGCCAGTAGGGAACAGGGACTGAAGAATCAGCCCCAGCATTTT
CASREQGLKNQPQHF
>TRBJ2-1|TRBV7-8|NA|NA
TGTGCCAGCAGCTTTCTGACTCCCCGCGGTGAGCAGTTCTTC
CASSFLTPRGEQFF
>TRBJ2-4|TRBV30|NA|NA
TGTGCCTGGTCGTCGTTCGGTGCGGCAGGGGAAAACATTCAGTACTTC
CAWSSFGAAGENIQYF
>TRBJ2-5|TRBV4-1|NA|NA
TGCGCCAGCAGCCACACGTCCGGAACCCAGTACTTC
CASSHTSGTQYF
>TRBJ2-1|TRBV5-1|NA|NA
TGCGCCAGCAGCTTGGGGGCAGGGTCAGATGAGCAGTTCTTC
CASSLGAGSDEQFF